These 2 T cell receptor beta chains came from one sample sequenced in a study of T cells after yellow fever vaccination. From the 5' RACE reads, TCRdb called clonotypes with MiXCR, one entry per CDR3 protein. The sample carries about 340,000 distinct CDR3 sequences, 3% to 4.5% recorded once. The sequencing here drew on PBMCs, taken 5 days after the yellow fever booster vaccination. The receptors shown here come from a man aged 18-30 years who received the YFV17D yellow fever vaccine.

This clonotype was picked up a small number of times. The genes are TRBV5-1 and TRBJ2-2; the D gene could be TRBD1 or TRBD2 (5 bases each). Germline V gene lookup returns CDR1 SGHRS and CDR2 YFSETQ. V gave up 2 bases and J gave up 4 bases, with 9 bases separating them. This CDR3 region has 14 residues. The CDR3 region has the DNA TGCGCCAGCAGCTTTACGGGGCCCACCGGGGAGCTGTTTTTT. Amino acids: CASSFTGPTGELFF.

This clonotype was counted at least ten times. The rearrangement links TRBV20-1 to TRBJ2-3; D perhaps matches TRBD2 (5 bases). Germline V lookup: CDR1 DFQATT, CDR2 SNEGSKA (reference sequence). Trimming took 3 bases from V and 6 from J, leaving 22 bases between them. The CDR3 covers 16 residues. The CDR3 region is CSARGFLANSSDTQYF. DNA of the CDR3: TGCAGTGCTAGGGGCTTTCTAGCAAATAGCTCCGATACGCAGTATTTT.